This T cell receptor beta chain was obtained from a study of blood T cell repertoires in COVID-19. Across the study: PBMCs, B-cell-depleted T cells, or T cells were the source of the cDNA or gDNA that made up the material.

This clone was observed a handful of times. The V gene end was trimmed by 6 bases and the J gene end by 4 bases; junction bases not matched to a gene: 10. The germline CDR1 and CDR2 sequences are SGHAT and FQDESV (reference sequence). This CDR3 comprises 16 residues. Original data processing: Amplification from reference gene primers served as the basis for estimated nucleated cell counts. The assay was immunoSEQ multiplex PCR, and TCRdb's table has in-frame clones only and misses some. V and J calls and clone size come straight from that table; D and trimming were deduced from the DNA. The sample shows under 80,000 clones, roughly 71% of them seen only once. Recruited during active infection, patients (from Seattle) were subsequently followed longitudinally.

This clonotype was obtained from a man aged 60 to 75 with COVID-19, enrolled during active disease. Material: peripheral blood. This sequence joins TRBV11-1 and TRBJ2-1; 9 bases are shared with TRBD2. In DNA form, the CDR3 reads TGTGCCAGCAGGCCACCATTGACTAGCGGATACAATGAGCAGTTCTTC. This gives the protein CASRPPLTSGYNEQFF.